This is a list of T cell receptor beta chains from one sample in a study of T cells in Graves' hyperthyroidism and ophthalmopathy. TCRdb analysed the multiplex PCR reads with MiXCR anew, one entry per CDR3 protein. This table holds more than 300,000 distinct CDR3 sequences, around 13% found once. Sequencing used blood. All receptors come from a woman aged 25-40 years with Graves' ophthalmopathy. Both conserved end residues are part of each CDR3. The D gene is left open where the match is weak. Rows may omit the clone size; those that give it use once, few, many or a size class.

TRBV7-3	-	-	TRBJ2-3	TGTGCCAGCAGCTTATGGGGGGACACAGATACGCAGTATTTT	CASSLWGDTDTQYF
TRBV6-2/TRBV6-3	-	TRBD1	TRBJ1-2	TGTGCCAGCAGTTACTCGGGGACAGGGGTCTATGGCTACACCTTC	CASSYSGTGVYGYTF
TRBV2	-	-	TRBJ2-1	TGTGCCAGCAGCCATCCCCGCCAGAGCTCCTACAATGAGCAGTCCTTC	CASSHPRQSSYNEQSF
TRBV20-1	many	TRBD1	TRBJ1-6	TGCAGTGCACCCAGACAGGGTGGTAATTCACCCCTCCACTTT	CSAPRQGGNSPLHF
TRBV3-1	-	-	TRBJ2-1	TGTGCCAGCAGCCCACTAATCGGGTACAATGAGCAGTTCTTC	CASSPLIGYNEQFF
TRBV7-2	many	-	TRBJ2-5	TGTGCCAGCAGCTTAGTTCCACACCGAGTTTGGTACTTC	CASSLVPHRVWYF
TRBV30	many	-	TRBJ1-3	TGTGCCTGGAGTTTTCGCCAGGCTCTGGGAAACACCATATATTTT	CAWSFRQALGNTIYF
TRBV27	many	-	TRBJ1-5	TGTGCCAGCACACTAGGCGCCGGGCAGCCCCAGCATTTT	CASTLGAGQPQHF
TRBV30	many	-	TRBJ2-2	TGTGCCCTCGACACGACGAACACCGGGGAGCTGTTTTTT	CALDTTNTGELFF
TRBV5-1	many	-	TRBJ1-1	TGCGCCAGCAGCAGTCTGGGAACGGACACTGAAGCTTTCTTT	CASSSLGTDTEAFF
TRBV19	few	TRBD1	TRBJ2-2	TGTGCCAGTAGTCCGGGACAGGGGTACGGGGAGCTGTTTTTT	CASSPGQGYGELFF
TRBV28	many	-	TRBJ2-3	TGTGCCAGCAGTTTATTTACCCCCAGGGATCCAAGCACAGATACGCAGTATTTT	CASSLFTPRDPSTDTQYF
TRBV20-1	many	-	TRBJ2-5	TGCAGTGCTACCCGGGCGGAATTGACAGAGGGAGAGACCCAGTACTTC	CSATRAELTEGETQYF
TRBV9	few	-	TRBJ2-1	TGTGCCAGCAGCCGTAGGGGTATACTTGCGCAGTTCTTC	CASSRRGILAQFF
TRBV10-3	few	-	TRBJ2-2	TGTGCCATCAGTGAAAGCGCTACGGGGCTGTTTTTT	CAISESATGLFF
TRBV27	-	-	TRBJ1-3	TGTGCCAGCAGCAATCTTTTCCCCGGAGGAAACACCATATATTTT	CASSNLFPGGNTIYF
TRBV12-3/TRBV12-4	many	-	TRBJ1-5	TGTGCCAGCAGTTTATCCAGGGTGACCAATCAGCCCCAGCATTTT	CASSLSRVTNQPQHF
TRBV24-1	-	TRBD2	TRBJ2-1	TGTGCCACCAGTGACTTAGCGGGGGGGCCGGGCAATGAGCAGTTCTTC	CATSDLAGGPGNEQFF
TRBV9	-	-	TRBJ2-7	TGTGCCAGCAGTAGAGGGGACATCTCGAGCTACGAGCAGTACTTC	CASSRGDISSYEQYF
TRBV7-2	many	-	TRBJ1-5	TGTGCCAGCAGCCCCTTTGGGGGGCAGCCCCAGCATTTT	CASSPFGGQPQHF
TRBV7-8	-	-	TRBJ1-5	TGTGCCAGCAGGGTTAATAGCAATCAGCCCCAGCATTTT	CASRVNSNQPQHF
TRBV20-1	many	-	TRBJ1-1	TGCAGTGCTAGTGGCAGATTGAACACTGAAGCTTTCTTT	CSASGRLNTEAFF
TRBV24-1	-	TRBD2	TRBJ2-2	TGTGCCACCAGTGATTGGGCTAGCGGGGGGCGCACGAACACCGGGGAGCTGTTTTTT	CATSDWASGGRTNTGELFF
TRBV7-8	few	-	TRBJ1-5	TGTGCCAGCAGCTCAACTGGCCAGCCCCAGCATTTT	CASSSTGQPQHF
TRBV6-1	many	-	TRBJ1-2	TGTGCCAGCAGTGAAGGGGTAACTATGTTTCCCTACACCTTC	CASSEGVTMFPYTF
TRBV28	many	-	TRBJ1-4	TGTGCCAGCAGTTTTCGGCCCGGGGGAGAAAAACTGTTTTTT	CASSFRPGGEKLFF
TRBV2	many	-	TRBJ1-4	TGTGCCAGCAGTGGCGACACGTCCCCAAGGGAAAAACTGTTTTTT	CASSGDTSPREKLFF
TRBV20-1	many	TRBD1	TRBJ2-7	TGCAGTGCTAGATACTCGGGACAGGGGTTCTACGAGCAGTACTTC	CSARYSGQGFYEQYF
TRBV7-9	many	-	TRBJ1-1	TGTGCCAGCAGCTCTGATATCTCGGGGACTATGAACACTGAAGCTTTCTTT	CASSSDISGTMNTEAFF
TRBV7-9	many	-	TRBJ2-1	TGTGCCAGCTCCCGATCGGACACATCGTACAATGAGCAGTTCTTC	CASSRSDTSYNEQFF
TRBV15	-	-	TRBJ2-7	TGTGCCACCAGCAGAGATTCGCACCAGTCCTACGAGCAGTACTTC	CATSRDSHQSYEQYF